The text below deals with one TCR beta chain. Its antigen is not identified. Data came from immunoSEQ multiplex PCR; TCRdb stores just in-frame clones and leaves some out. The repertoire includes about 69,000 clones, 90% of them detected once, and roughly 10% sits in the top ten. The data originate from a study of OX40 agonist ivuxolimab in advanced cancers. Study at large: With a range of roughly 20 to 80, age averaged approximately 60 years, and around 83% were male.

The CDR3 is 17 residues long. V was shortened by 4 bases and J by 2 bases, with 15 bases between the two germline ends. Per the germline V gene, CDR1 is SGHVS and CDR2 is FQNEAQ. Notes on the study in general: CD8+ T cells showed, on average, more clonal expansion than CD4+ cells.

The TCR sequence derives from an adult with an advanced solid tumor such as melanoma, head and neck, liver or kidney cancer. This rearrangement joins TRBV7-8 to TRBJ2-6; D remains unclear. The material sequenced was CD4+ or CD8+ T cells sorted from blood, taken in a trial of the OX40 agonist ivuxolimab. The DNA for the CDR3 is TGTGCCAGCAGCTCCCGTACGCCTCCTACTGGGGCCAACGTCCTGACTTTC. It translates to CASSSRTPPTGANVLTF.